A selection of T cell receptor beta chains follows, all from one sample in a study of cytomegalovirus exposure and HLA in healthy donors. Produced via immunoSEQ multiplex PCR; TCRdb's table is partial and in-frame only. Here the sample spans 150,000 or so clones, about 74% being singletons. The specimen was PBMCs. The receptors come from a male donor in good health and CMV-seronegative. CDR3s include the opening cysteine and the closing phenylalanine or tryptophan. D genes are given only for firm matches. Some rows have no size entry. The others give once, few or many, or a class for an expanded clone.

CDR3 protein: CASGPRGMGGSSYEQYF
CDR3 DNA: TGTGCTAGTGGCCCTAGGGGCATGGGAGGGAGTTCCTACGAGCAGTACTTC
J gene: TRBJ2-7
D gene: TRBD2
clone size: few
V gene: TRBV12-5

CDR3 protein: CSVQIQGVGQPQHF
CDR3 DNA: TGCAGCGTACAGATCCAGGGGGTCGGTCAGCCCCAGCATTTT
J gene: TRBJ1-5
D gene: TRBD1
clone size: once
V gene: TRBV29-1

CDR3 protein: CSGVGGDYGYTF
CDR3 DNA: TGCAGCGGCGTAGGGGGAGACTATGGCTACACCTTC
J gene: TRBJ1-2
D gene: NA
clone size: NA
V gene: TRBV29-1

CDR3 protein: CASIPGGANYEQYF
CDR3 DNA: TGTGCCAGCATCCCCGGCGGTGCCAATTACGAGCAGTACTTC
J gene: TRBJ2-7
D gene: NA
clone size: NA
V gene: TRBV2

CDR3 protein: CASSWTSGGDTQYF
CDR3 DNA: TGTGCCAGCAGCTGGACTAGCGGGGGAGATACGCAGTATTTT
J gene: TRBJ2-3
D gene: TRBD2
clone size: NA
V gene: TRBV7-3

CDR3 protein: CASSPTGDEKLFF
CDR3 DNA: TGTGCCAGCTCACCGACAGGGGATGAAAAACTGTTTTTT
J gene: TRBJ1-4
D gene: TRBD1
clone size: NA
V gene: TRBV18

CDR3 protein: CASSRHGGTGEQYF
CDR3 DNA: TGTGCCAGCAGCCGCCACGGCGGGACGGGCGAGCAGTACTTC
J gene: TRBJ2-7
D gene: NA
clone size: NA
V gene: TRBV7-9

CDR3 protein: CAIGAGDTQYF
CDR3 DNA: TGTGCCATCGGAGCGGGCGATACGCAGTATTTT
J gene: TRBJ2-3
D gene: NA
clone size: NA
V gene: TRBV10-3

CDR3 protein: CASSLDPHRPSGNTIYF
CDR3 DNA: TGCGCCAGCAGCTTGGATCCCCACAGACCCTCTGGAAACACCATATATTTT
J gene: TRBJ1-3
D gene: NA
clone size: NA
V gene: TRBV5-1

CDR3 protein: CSVYGVAGVLHDEQFF
CDR3 DNA: TGCAGCGTTTACGGAGTAGCGGGAGTATTACATGATGAGCAGTTCTTC
J gene: TRBJ2-1
D gene: TRBD2
clone size: NA
V gene: TRBV29-1

CDR3 protein: CASSPWTGNLGEAFF
CDR3 DNA: TGTGCTAGCAGCCCATGGACAGGGAATTTAGGTGAAGCTTTCTTT
J gene: TRBJ1-1
D gene: TRBD1
clone size: NA
V gene: TRBV7-7

CDR3 protein: CASRTGAQLGEQYF
CDR3 DNA: TGTGCCAGCAGGACAGGGGCCCAGCTTGGAGAGCAGTACTTC
J gene: TRBJ2-7
D gene: TRBD1
clone size: once
V gene: TRBV2

CDR3 protein: CASSPAGTGHNEQFF
CDR3 DNA: TGTGCCAGCAGTCCCGCCGGGACAGGCCACAATGAGCAGTTCTTC
J gene: TRBJ2-1
D gene: TRBD1
clone size: few
V gene: TRBV6-5

CDR3 protein: CASSSRTGHTEAFF
CDR3 DNA: TGTGCCAGCAGTAGCCGGACAGGGCACACTGAAGCTTTCTTT
J gene: TRBJ1-1
D gene: TRBD1
clone size: few
V gene: TRBV2

CDR3 protein: CASSLQGAGGYTF
CDR3 DNA: TGTGCCAGCAGCTTACAGGGGGCAGGGGGCTACACCTTC
J gene: TRBJ1-2
D gene: TRBD1
clone size: NA
V gene: TRBV5-4

CDR3 protein: CATGTGRQETQYF
CDR3 DNA: TGTGCCACCGGGACCGGGAGACAAGAGACCCAGTACTTC
J gene: TRBJ2-5
D gene: NA
clone size: NA
V gene: TRBV10-3

CDR3 protein: CAWSVKGGRETQYF
CDR3 DNA: TGTGCCTGGAGTGTGAAGGGGGGGCGGGAGACCCAGTACTTC
J gene: TRBJ2-5
D gene: NA
clone size: NA
V gene: TRBV30

CDR3 protein: CASSLRQGAVYYGYTF
CDR3 DNA: TGTGCCAGCAGCTTGAGACAGGGGGCAGTGTACTATGGCTACACCTTC
J gene: TRBJ1-2
D gene: TRBD1
clone size: NA
V gene: TRBV5-5

CDR3 protein: CASSEISDREGSYEQYF
CDR3 DNA: TGCGCCAGCAGCGAAATATCGGACAGGGAGGGGTCGTACGAGCAGTACTTC
J gene: TRBJ2-7
D gene: NA
clone size: NA
V gene: TRBV5-1

CDR3 protein: CASGPRGTLYGYTF
CDR3 DNA: TGTGCCAGCGGACCCAGGGGAACCCTTTATGGCTACACCTTC
J gene: TRBJ1-2
D gene: NA
clone size: NA
V gene: TRBV6-1

CDR3 protein: CASSDPVAGGSYNSPLHF
CDR3 DNA: TGTGCCAGCAGCGACCCAGTAGCGGGGGGCTCCTATAATTCACCCCTCCACTTT
J gene: TRBJ1-6
D gene: NA
clone size: NA
V gene: TRBV9

CDR3 protein: CASSDSGGETQYF
CDR3 DNA: TGTGCCAGCAGTGATTCAGGGGGGGAGACCCAGTACTTC
J gene: TRBJ2-5
D gene: NA
clone size: NA
V gene: TRBV2

CDR3 protein: CASSVVGGETQYF
CDR3 DNA: TGTGCCAGCAGCGTAGTTGGAGGAGAGACCCAGTACTTC
J gene: TRBJ2-5
D gene: NA
clone size: NA
V gene: TRBV9

CDR3 protein: CASRSGQQLSPLHF
CDR3 DNA: TGTGCCAGCAGATCAGGACAGCAACTTTCACCCCTCCACTTT
J gene: TRBJ1-6
D gene: NA
clone size: few
V gene: TRBV27

CDR3 protein: CASSLGLAGAPYGYTF
CDR3 DNA: TGTGCCAGCAGTTTAGGTTTGGCAGGGGCTCCCTATGGCTACACCTTC
J gene: TRBJ1-2
D gene: NA
clone size: NA
V gene: TRBV28

CDR3 protein: CASSLASGAPGYTF
CDR3 DNA: TGTGCCAGCAGCTTGGCCAGCGGGGCCCCTGGCTACACCTTC
J gene: TRBJ1-2
D gene: NA
clone size: few
V gene: TRBV5-4

CDR3 protein: CASSLGDRGRRNTEAFF
CDR3 DNA: TGCGCCAGCAGCTTGGGGGACAGGGGGCGAAGAAACACTGAAGCTTTCTTT
J gene: TRBJ1-1
D gene: TRBD1
clone size: few
V gene: TRBV5-1

CDR3 protein: CASSSGTVNQPQHF
CDR3 DNA: TGCGCCAGCAGCTCCGGGACAGTAAATCAGCCCCAGCATTTT
J gene: TRBJ1-5
D gene: TRBD1
clone size: NA
V gene: TRBV27

CDR3 protein: CSSSPNPGQGGMNTEAFF
CDR3 DNA: TGTTCCAGCAGCCCCAACCCCGGCCAGGGTGGCATGAACACTGAAGCTTTCTTT
J gene: TRBJ1-1
D gene: NA
clone size: NA
V gene: TRBV7-9

CDR3 protein: CASSLRVRDRYAGYGYTF
CDR3 DNA: TGTGCCAGCAGTTTAAGGGTAAGGGACAGATACGCGGGCTATGGCTACACCTTC
J gene: TRBJ1-2
D gene: TRBD1
clone size: NA
V gene: TRBV27

CDR3 protein: CASSLLNLNTEAFF
CDR3 DNA: TGTGCCAGCAGTTTGTTGAACTTGAACACTGAAGCTTTCTTT
J gene: TRBJ1-1
D gene: NA
clone size: many
V gene: TRBV6-6

CDR3 protein: CASSLIRSSLSKNIQYF
CDR3 DNA: TGTGCCAGCTCCCTAATTCGGTCCTCCCTCTCCAAAAACATTCAGTACTTC
J gene: TRBJ2-4
D gene: NA
clone size: few
V gene: TRBV18

CDR3 protein: CASSLLSDQETQYF
CDR3 DNA: TGTGCCAGCAGTTTATTATCAGACCAAGAGACCCAGTACTTC
J gene: TRBJ2-5
D gene: NA
clone size: NA
V gene: TRBV28

CDR3 protein: CASSRSGTSGVGTGELFF
CDR3 DNA: TGTGCCAGCAGCCGTTCGGGGACTAGCGGGGTAGGCACCGGGGAGCTGTTTTTT
J gene: TRBJ2-2
D gene: TRBD2
clone size: NA
V gene: TRBV28

CDR3 protein: CASSRTYQPSYEQYF
CDR3 DNA: TGTGCCAGCAGTCGGACATATCAACCCTCCTACGAGCAGTACTTC
J gene: TRBJ2-7
D gene: NA
clone size: NA
V gene: TRBV6-1

CDR3 protein: CASTRVGETQYF
CDR3 DNA: TGTGCCAGCACGAGGGTCGGGGAGACCCAGTACTTC
J gene: TRBJ2-5
D gene: NA
clone size: NA
V gene: TRBV7-9

CDR3 protein: CASSDLFGTSGGAADTQYF
CDR3 DNA: TGTGCCAGCAGCGATCTCTTCGGGACTAGCGGGGGGGCCGCAGATACGCAGTATTTT
J gene: TRBJ2-3
D gene: TRBD2
clone size: NA
V gene: TRBV9

CDR3 protein: CASSAYGRDRDRNTIYF
CDR3 DNA: TGTGCCAGTAGTGCCTACGGCCGGGACAGGGATAGAAACACCATATATTTT
J gene: TRBJ1-3
D gene: TRBD1
clone size: NA
V gene: TRBV19

CDR3 protein: CASSQGQLDPPLHF
CDR3 DNA: TGTGCCAGCAGTCAGGGACAGCTTGACCCACCCCTCCACTTT
J gene: TRBJ1-6
D gene: TRBD1
clone size: NA
V gene: TRBV2

CDR3 protein: CASSYRHQAGPQHF
CDR3 DNA: TGTGCCAGCAGTTACCGACACCAAGCTGGGCCCCAGCATTTT
J gene: TRBJ1-5
D gene: NA
clone size: NA
V gene: TRBV6-5

CDR3 protein: CASSTRQGMTTDTQYF
CDR3 DNA: TGTGCCAGCAGCACCCGACAGGGAATGACCACAGATACGCAGTATTTT
J gene: TRBJ2-3
D gene: TRBD1
clone size: NA
V gene: TRBV9